The 22 T cell receptor beta chains in this list originate from one sample, sequenced in a study of T cells in Graves' hyperthyroidism and ophthalmopathy. TCR beta CDR3 region amplification was performed from RNA transcripts. HTBI primers were the set used in a first-round RT-PCR of the TCR CDR3. From the multiplex PCR reads, TCRdb called clonotypes with MiXCR, one entry per CDR3 protein. The top ten hold about a tenth of the sample, which has 650,000 to 750,000 distinct CDR3 sequences, roughly 15% seen once. Sequenced material: blood. The receptors here all came from a woman aged 18-29 years with Graves' hyperthyroidism.

This clonotype was seen many times. The J gene is TRBJ1-5, the V gene TRBV7-2; TRBD1 matches 7 bases. The CDR3 loop spans 15 amino acids. With 1 base clipped from V and 7 bases from J, the junction kept 7 bases outside the gene matches. Per germline, CDR1 SGHTA and CDR2 FQGNSA. The CDR3 reads CASSLGGTGVQPQHF. Here the CDR3 DNA reads TGTGCCAGCAGCTTAGGGGGAACAGGGGTGCAGCCCCAGCATTTT.

This clonotype was observed at least ten times. The chain couples TRBV28 to TRBJ2-7; TRBD1 matches 7 bases. The V gene end was trimmed by 4 bases and the J gene end by 3 bases; junction bases not matched to a gene: 3. The CDR3 covers 13 residues. CDR1 is MDHEN and CDR2 is SYDVKM in the germline V gene. Written as DNA, the CDR3 is TGTGCCAGCAGTTGGGACAGACTCTACGAGCAGTACTTC. It translates to CASSWDRLYEQYF.

This clonotype was seen many times. The J gene is TRBJ1-1, the V gene TRBV6-5; D gene ambiguous. Trimming stripped 0 bases from V and 1 base from J, with 3 bases between. This CDR3 region has 13 residues. From germline, CDR1 is MNHEY and CDR2 SVGAGI. CDR3 DNA: TGTGCCAGCAGTTACTCAGAGAACACTGAAGCTTTCTTT. Translating it yields CASSYSENTEAFF.

The genes are TRBV30 and TRBJ1-3; D call uncertain. This CDR3 comprises 12 residues. The V gene's germline CDR1 is GTSNPN and CDR2 SVGIG (reference sequence). V lost 5 bases and J 4 bases, leaving 9 bases between the germline ends. CDR3 in amino acids: CAWDVSGNTIYF. CDR3 nucleotides: TGTGCCTGGGACGTCTCAGGAAACACCATATATTTT.

This clonotype occurred many times. This chain uses TRBV12-3 or TRBV12-4 with TRBJ2-3; 9 nucleotides agree with TRBD2. The CDR3 has 17 residues. Trimming removed 1 base from V and 2 bases from J; junction bases left unmatched: 7. In nucleotides, the CDR3 is TGTGCCAGCAGTTTAGTCCGGCGGGAGGGCCCCACAGATACGCAGTATTTT. The encoded protein is CASSLVRREGPTDTQYF.

This sequence joins TRBV28 and TRBJ2-6; the D is unclear. The CDR3 runs 14 residues. Trimming left V 10 bases short and J 0 bases short, with 10 bases between. Germline CDR1 and CDR2: MDHEN and SYDVKM. CDR3 in DNA: TGTGCCACCGTGGACGTCTCTGGGGCCAACGTCCTGACTTTC. This encodes CATVDVSGANVLTF.

The table lists this clonotype with many counts. This chain's CDR3 is CASSRTLDTQYF. CDR3 DNA sequence: TGTGCCAGCAGCCGGACACTCGATACGCAGTATTTT. The chain combines TRBV2 with TRBJ2-3; D is possibly TRBD1 (5 bases). This CDR3 has 12 amino acids. The V gene's germline CDR1 is SNHLY and CDR2 FYNNEI. V was trimmed by 6 bases and J by 6 bases, leaving 10 bases between them. Full variable domain (outside the CDR3, taken from reference TRBV2 and TRBJ2-3): EPEVTQTPSHQVTQMGQEVILRCVPISNHLYFYWYRQILGQKVEFLVSFYNNEISEKSEIFDDQFSVERPDGSNFTLKIRSTKLEDSAMYFCASSRTLDTQYFGPGTRLTVL.

This clonotype was counted ten times or more. The V and J genes are TRBV6-2 or TRBV6-3 and TRBJ2-1; the match to TRBD2 covers 8 bases. CDR1 is MNHEY and CDR2 is SVGEGT in the germline V gene. The V segment lost 6 bases and the J segment 4 bases; nucleotides outside the gene matches: 8. The CDR3 is made up of 15 amino acids. The CDR3 region has the DNA TGTGCCAGCAGCTTTACTAGCGGTCCTTACAATGAGCAGTTCTTC. Translation gives CASSFTSGPYNEQFF.

In its sample, this clonotype was seen many times. This chain joins TRBV20-1 and TRBJ1-5; 7 positions agree with TRBD1. V lost 3 bases, J lost 3 bases, and 5 bases stayed unmatched. This CDR3 comprises 14 residues. Germline V CDR1 and CDR2: DFQATT, SNEGSKA (reference sequence). The CDR3 sequence is CSASLGQVNQPQHF. CDR3 coding DNA: TGCAGTGCTAGTCTCGGACAGGTCAATCAGCCCCAGCATTTT.

This clonotype was picked up many times. The rearrangement uses TRBV12-3 or TRBV12-4 and TRBJ2-1; D ambiguous. CDR3 length: 16 residues. V was clipped by 5 bases and J by 4 bases, with 18 bases between them. The CDR3 reads CASSRRRRPDYNEQFF. The DNA for the CDR3 is TGTGCCAGCAGTCGCCGCCGTCGACCTGATTACAATGAGCAGTTCTTC.

This clonotype appeared a few times. The CDR3 nucleotides are TGTGCCCCGTTGAATACCGGGGGATCTAGGTTGTACGAGCAGTACTTC. Its protein product is CAPLNTGGSRLYEQYF. The J gene is TRBJ2-7, the V gene TRBV10-3, with D perhaps matching TRBD2 (6 bases). Germline loops: CDR1 ENHRY, CDR2 SYGVKD. The CDR3 runs to 16 residues. V was trimmed by 11 bases and J by 4 bases, leaving 27 bases between them.

This clonotype was seen only a few times. The gene calls are TRBV12-3 or TRBV12-4 and TRBJ2-5, with unresolved D. V shed 5 bases and J shed 3 bases, with 13 bases lying between them. The CDR3 runs 14 residues. CDR3 nucleotide sequence: TGTGCCAGCAGTCCCACCAGAAGCAAAGAGACCCAGTACTTC. It translates to CASSPTRSKETQYF.

The chain uses TRBV12-3 or TRBV12-4 and TRBJ1-2; D gene uncertain. V was cut by 2 bases and J by 8 bases, with 12 bases left in between. CDR3 length: 13 residues. CDR3 bases: TGTGCCAGCAGTTTAATTAGGGCAATCGGCTACACCTTC. It encodes CASSLIRAIGYTF.

Concerning this clonotype: Here the CDR3 omits its conserved ending phenylalanine or tryptophan, so a read error is the likely source. The chain couples TRBV11-2 to TRBJ2-3; D call uncertain. Germline-derived CDR1 and CDR2 are SGHAT and FQNNGV. Trimming removed 1 base at V and 4 bases at J, with 3 bases between. The CDR3 runs 12 residues. CDR3 sequence reads: CASSLASDTQYL. The CDR3 bases are TGTGCCAGCAGCTTAGCGTCAGATACGCAGTATCTT.

This clonotype occurred many times. V usage is TRBV6-1 and J usage is TRBJ2-2; a weak D match, TRBD2 (6 bases). V was trimmed by 10 bases and J by 0 bases, leaving 12 bases between them. Germline CDR1 is MNHNS and CDR2 is SASEGT. This CDR3 has 14 residues. CDR3 in amino acids: CATLASANTGELFF. CDR3 sequence (DNA): TGTGCCACTCTAGCGTCAGCGAACACCGGGGAGCTGTTTTTT.

This clonotype has just one count. J is TRBJ1-1 and V is TRBV12-3 or TRBV12-4; D remains ambiguous. The V end lost 6 bases, the J end lost 0 bases, and 17 bases lay between the germline ends. This CDR3 region has 16 residues. CDR3 region: CASRSGTQVLNTEAFF. As DNA, the CDR3 is TGTGCCAGCAGATCCGGAACGCAGGTACTGAACACTGAAGCTTTCTTT.

This clonotype has at least ten counts. The chain has TRBV18 and TRBJ1-5, with D perhaps TRBD1 (6 bases). The CDR3 is 15 residues long. CDR1 and CDR2 (germline): KGHSH, LQKENI. The V end was cut by 3 bases, the J end by 3 bases, with 12 bases between. CDR3 residues: CASSPRTADNQPQHF. The CDR3 DNA reads TGTGCCAGCTCACCCCGGACAGCTGACAATCAGCCCCAGCATTTT.

Regarding this clonotype: A much larger clonotype is one base distant, so this may be a read error. This chain connects TRBV7-9 to TRBJ2-1; the D gene is possibly TRBD2 (5 bases). The V gene lost 5 bases and the J gene lost 10 bases, with 12 bases spanning the gap. This CDR3 has 12 amino acids. Looked up from germline, CDR1 is SEHNR and CDR2 is FQNEAQ (reference sequence). DNA of the CDR3: TGTGCCAGCAGCCGCGGGTCCGACGAGCAGTTCTTC. It specifies CASSRGSDEQFF.

This clonotype was observed a few times. CDR3 region: CATSDSHRGLSTDTQYF. CDR3 coding DNA: TGTGCCACCAGTGATTCCCACAGGGGGCTTAGCACAGATACGCAGTATTTT. The genes are TRBV24-1 and TRBJ2-3; 9 nucleotides match TRBD1. The CDR3 spans 17 residues. V trimming: 2 bases; J trimming: 0 bases; junction bases outside the gene matches: 5. Germline V gene lookup returns CDR1 KGHDR and CDR2 SFDVKD.

The chain recombines TRBV27 with TRBJ2-5; 12 positions agree with TRBD2. The V and J ends lost 4 bases and 5 bases, in that order; junction bases with no gene match: 8. This CDR3 comprises 16 residues. Germline values: CDR1 MNHEY, CDR2 SMNVEV (reference sequence). The CDR3 DNA follows: TGTGCCAGCAGTTCCATACTAGCGGGAGGATTGGAGACCCAGTACTTC. Translation gives CASSSILAGGLETQYF.

This clonotype was recorded many times. The CDR3 nucleotides read TGTGCCAGCAGCCACTACCGGGACAGGGGGTACGAGCAGTACTTC. Translating it yields CASSHYRDRGYEQYF. This chain connects TRBV3-1 to TRBJ2-7, with 11 positions matching TRBD1. This CDR3 has 15 amino acids. V trimming: 3 bases; J trimming: 4 bases; junction bases outside the gene matches: 5. Germline V gene data show CDR1 as LGHDT and CDR2 as YNNKEL (reference sequence).

V usage is TRBV18 and J usage is TRBJ2-3, with 8 bases that match TRBD1. CDR1 and CDR2 (germline): KGHSH, LQKENI. The CDR3 is 17 amino acids. V was clipped by 4 bases and J by 3 bases; unmatched bases: 12. The CDR3 reads CASSLQGVGQVTDTQYF. The CDR3 DNA reads as TGTGCCAGCTCACTCCAAGGAGTGGGACAGGTAACAGATACGCAGTATTTT.